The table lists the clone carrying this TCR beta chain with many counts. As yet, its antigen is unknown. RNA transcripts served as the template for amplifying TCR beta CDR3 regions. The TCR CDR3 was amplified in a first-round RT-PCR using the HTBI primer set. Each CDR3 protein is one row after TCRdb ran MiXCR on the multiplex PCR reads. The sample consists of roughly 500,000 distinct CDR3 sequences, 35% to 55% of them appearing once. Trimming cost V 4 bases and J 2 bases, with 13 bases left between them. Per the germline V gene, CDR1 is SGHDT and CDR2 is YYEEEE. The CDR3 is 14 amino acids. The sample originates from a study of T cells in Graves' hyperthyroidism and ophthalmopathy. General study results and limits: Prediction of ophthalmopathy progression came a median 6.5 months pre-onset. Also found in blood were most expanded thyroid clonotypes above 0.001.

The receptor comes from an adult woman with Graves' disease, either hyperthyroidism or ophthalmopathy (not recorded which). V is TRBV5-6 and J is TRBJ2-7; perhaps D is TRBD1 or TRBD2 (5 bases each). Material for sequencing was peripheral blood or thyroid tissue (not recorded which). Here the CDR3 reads CASSTWDPPYEQYF. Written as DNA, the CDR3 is TGTGCCAGCAGCACGTGGGACCCCCCCTACGAGCAGTACTTC.